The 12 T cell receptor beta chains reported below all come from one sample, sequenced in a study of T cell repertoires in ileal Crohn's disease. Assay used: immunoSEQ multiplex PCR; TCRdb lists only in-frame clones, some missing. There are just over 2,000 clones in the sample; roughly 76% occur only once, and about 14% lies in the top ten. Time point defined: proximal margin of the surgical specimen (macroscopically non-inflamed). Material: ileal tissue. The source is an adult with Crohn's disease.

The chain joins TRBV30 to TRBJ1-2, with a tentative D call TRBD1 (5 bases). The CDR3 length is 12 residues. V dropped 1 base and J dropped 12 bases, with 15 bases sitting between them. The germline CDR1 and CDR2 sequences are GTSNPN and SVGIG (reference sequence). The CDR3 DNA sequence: TGTGCCTGGAGTGGGGGACGGGTGGGAAACACCTTC. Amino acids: CAWSGGRVGNTF. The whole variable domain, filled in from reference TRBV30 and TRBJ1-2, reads SQTIHQWPATLVQPVGSPLSLECTVEGTSNPNLYWYRQAAGRGLQLLFYSVGIGQISSEVPQNLSASRPQDRQFILSSKKLLLSDSGFYLCAWSGGRVGNTFGSGTRLTVV.

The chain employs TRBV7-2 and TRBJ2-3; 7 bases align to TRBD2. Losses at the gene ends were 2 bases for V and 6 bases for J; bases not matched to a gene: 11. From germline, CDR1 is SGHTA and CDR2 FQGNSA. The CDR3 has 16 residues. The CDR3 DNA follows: TGTGCCAGCAGCTTAATGAGCAGCGGGGTCGGTGATACGCAGTATTTT. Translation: CASSLMSSGVGDTQYF.

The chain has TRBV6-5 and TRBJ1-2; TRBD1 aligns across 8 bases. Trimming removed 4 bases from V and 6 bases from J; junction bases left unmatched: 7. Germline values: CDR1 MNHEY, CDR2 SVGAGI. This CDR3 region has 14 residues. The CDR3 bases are TGTGCCAGCAGTTCCCCAGGGGGCGAACATGGCTACACCTTC. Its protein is CASSSPGGEHGYTF.

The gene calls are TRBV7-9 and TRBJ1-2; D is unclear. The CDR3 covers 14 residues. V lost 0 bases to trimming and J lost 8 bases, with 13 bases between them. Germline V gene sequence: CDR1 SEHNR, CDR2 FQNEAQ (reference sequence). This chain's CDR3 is CASSLAGLWRGYTF. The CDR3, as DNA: TGTGCCAGCAGCTTAGCAGGTCTCTGGCGGGGCTACACCTTC.

CDR3 protein: CASSYSSQWEQYF. The CDR3 nucleotides read TGTGCCAGCAGTTACTCATCCCAGTGGGAGCAGTACTTC. The chain combines TRBV6-6 with TRBJ2-7; D is unresolved. Germline V gene sequence: CDR1 MNHNY, CDR2 SVGAGI (reference sequence). The germline V and J ends were trimmed by 0 bases and 7 bases, with 10 bases remaining between them. The CDR3 contains 13 residues.

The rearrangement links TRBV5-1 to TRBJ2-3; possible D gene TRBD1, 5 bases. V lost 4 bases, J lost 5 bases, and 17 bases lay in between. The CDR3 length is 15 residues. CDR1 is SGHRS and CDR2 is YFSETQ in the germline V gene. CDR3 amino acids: CASSPQGYGRDTQYF. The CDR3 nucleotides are TGCGCCAGCAGCCCTCAGGGATATGGTAGAGATACGCAGTATTTT.

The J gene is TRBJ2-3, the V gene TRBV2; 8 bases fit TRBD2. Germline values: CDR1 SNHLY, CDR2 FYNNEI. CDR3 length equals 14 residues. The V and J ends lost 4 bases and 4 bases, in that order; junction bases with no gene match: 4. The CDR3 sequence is CASSAGGASDTQYF. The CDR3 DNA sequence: TGTGCCAGCAGTGCCGGGGGGGCCTCAGATACGCAGTATTTT.

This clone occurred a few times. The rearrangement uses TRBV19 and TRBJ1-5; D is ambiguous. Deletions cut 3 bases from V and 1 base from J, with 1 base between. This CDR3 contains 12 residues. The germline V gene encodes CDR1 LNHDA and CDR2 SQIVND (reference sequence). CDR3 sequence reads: CASSISNQPQHF. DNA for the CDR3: TGTGCCAGTAGTATCAGCAATCAGCCCCAGCATTTT.

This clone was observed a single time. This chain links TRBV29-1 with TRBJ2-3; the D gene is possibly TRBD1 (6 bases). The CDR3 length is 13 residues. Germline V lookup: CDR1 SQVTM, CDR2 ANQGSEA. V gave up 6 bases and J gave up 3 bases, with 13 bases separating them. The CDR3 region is CSVGAQGTDTQYF. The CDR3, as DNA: TGCAGCGTGGGGGCCCAGGGGACAGATACGCAGTATTTT.

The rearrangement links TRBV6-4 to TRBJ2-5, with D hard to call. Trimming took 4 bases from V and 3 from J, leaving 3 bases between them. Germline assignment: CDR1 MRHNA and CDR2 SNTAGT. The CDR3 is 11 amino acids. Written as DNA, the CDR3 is TGTGCCAGCAGTGTCAAAGAGACCCAGTACTTC. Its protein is CASSVKETQYF.

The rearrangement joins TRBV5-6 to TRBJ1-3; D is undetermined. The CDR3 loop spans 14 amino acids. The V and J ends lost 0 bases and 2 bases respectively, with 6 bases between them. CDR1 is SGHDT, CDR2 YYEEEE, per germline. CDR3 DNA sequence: TGTGCCAGCAGCTTGGGGCTCGCTGGAAACACCATATATTTT. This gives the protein CASSLGLAGNTIYF.

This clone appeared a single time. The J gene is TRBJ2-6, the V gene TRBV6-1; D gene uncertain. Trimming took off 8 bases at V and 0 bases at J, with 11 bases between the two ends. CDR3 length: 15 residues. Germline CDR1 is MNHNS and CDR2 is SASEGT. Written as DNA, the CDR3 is TGTGCCAGCCGCGTTAGAAGCTCTGGGGCCAACGTCCTGACTTTC. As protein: CASRVRSSGANVLTF.